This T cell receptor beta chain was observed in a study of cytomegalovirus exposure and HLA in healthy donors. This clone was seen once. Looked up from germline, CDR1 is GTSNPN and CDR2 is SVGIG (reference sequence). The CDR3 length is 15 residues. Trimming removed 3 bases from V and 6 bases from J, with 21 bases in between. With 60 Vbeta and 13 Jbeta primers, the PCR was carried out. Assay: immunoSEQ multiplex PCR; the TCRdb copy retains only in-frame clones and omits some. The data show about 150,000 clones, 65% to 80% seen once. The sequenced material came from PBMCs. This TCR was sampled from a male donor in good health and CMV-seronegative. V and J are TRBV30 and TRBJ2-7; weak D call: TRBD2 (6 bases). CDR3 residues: CAWSLGKGRGSEQYF. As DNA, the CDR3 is TGTGCCTGGAGCCTAGGGAAGGGCCGGGGGAGCGAGCAGTACTTC.